These 27 T cell receptor beta chains were sequenced from one sample in a study of regulatory T cells in long-lasting Graves disease. TCR beta libraries were built with iRepertoire HTBI primers and Arm-PCR of CDR3 regions. TCRdb reprocessed the multiplex PCR reads with MiXCR, giving one entry per CDR3 protein. The sample includes more than 400,000 distinct CDR3 sequences, around 15% of them seen just once. As for time point: newly diagnosed GD, antithyroid drugs for less than 3 months. RNA isolated from PBMCs was used to make the TCR library. The sample also formed part of further work on T cells in Graves' hyperthyroidism and ophthalmopathy.

The source material was peripheral blood mononuclear cells (PBMCs), sampled at new diagnosis, from a patient treated with antithyroid drugs. The receptors were gathered from a man aged 40-49 years with Graves disease.

Comment on this clonotype: This sequence may be a read error, since a much larger clone differs from it by one base. The chain couples TRBV6-1 to TRBJ2-2; 10 nucleotides line up with TRBD2. V lost 6 bases and J lost 3; bases outside the gene matches: 1. This CDR3 contains 14 residues. CDR1 and CDR2 from the germline V gene are MNHNS and SASEGT. CDR3 coding DNA: TGTGCCAGCAGACTAGCGGGGTACACCGGGGAGCTGTTTTTT. Translated: CASRLAGYTGELFF.

This clonotype was picked up a small number of times. As DNA, the CDR3 is TGCAGCGTTTGGACTAGCGGGGATAGCTCCTACGAGCAGTACTTC. Amino acid sequence: CSVWTSGDSSYEQYF. This sequence joins TRBV29-1 and TRBJ2-7; TRBD2 matches 12 bases. This CDR3 has 15 residues. J gave up 0 bases and V 5 bases, and 5 bases lay outside the gene matches. Germline-derived CDR1 and CDR2 are SQVTM and ANQGSEA.

This clonotype was detected ten times or more. This rearrangement joins TRBV28 to TRBJ2-3; 8 bases fit TRBD2. V gave up 6 bases and J gave up 0 bases; unmatched junction bases: 14. This CDR3 region has 18 residues. The germline gives CDR1 MDHEN, CDR2 SYDVKM. This chain's CDR3 is CASRVGAFSGKSTDTQYF. CDR3 in DNA: TGTGCCAGCAGGGTTGGGGCCTTTAGCGGGAAGAGCACAGATACGCAGTATTTT.

The table lists this clonotype with many counts. The rearrangement uses TRBV18 and TRBJ2-7; D is ambiguous. Germline V gene data show CDR1 as KGHSH and CDR2 as LQKENI. CDR3 size: 14 residues. V was clipped by 0 bases and J by 2 bases, with 8 bases between them. The CDR3 coding sequence is TGTGCCAGCTCACCACCGTCAGGAGCCTACGAGCAGTACTTC. It is translated as CASSPPSGAYEQYF.

This clonotype has a count of ten or more. The V call is TRBV18, the J call TRBJ2-5; unclear D gene. V was cut by 5 bases and J by 1 base, with 2 bases left in between. The germline V gene encodes CDR1 KGHSH and CDR2 LQKENI. CDR3 length: 11 residues. The CDR3 reads CASSTQETQYF. CDR3 sequence (DNA): TGTGCCAGCTCAACCCAAGAGACCCAGTACTTC.

Many counts were recorded for this clonotype. The chain employs TRBV7-2 and TRBJ1-5; no definite D call. The CDR3 extends over 15 amino acids. The V and J ends lost 0 bases and 1 base respectively, with 7 bases between them. Germline CDR1 is SGHTA and CDR2 is FQGNSA. The CDR3 DNA follows: TGTGCCAGCAGCTTAGCCGGCAGAAGCAATCAGCCCCAGCATTTT. This translates into CASSLAGRSNQPQHF.

In its sample, this clonotype was seen a few times. The chain joins TRBV19 to TRBJ2-2; perhaps TRBD2 as D (6 bases). Trimming left V 7 bases short and J 6 bases short, with 12 bases between. Germline V gives CDR1 LNHDA, CDR2 SQIVND (reference sequence). This CDR3 contains 13 residues. The CDR3 spells CASTGLWAGELFF. The CDR3 DNA sequence: TGTGCCAGTACGGGACTCTGGGCCGGGGAGCTGTTTTTT.

This clonotype was found a few times. The V call is TRBV20-1, the J call TRBJ2-3; a possible D gene is TRBD2 (6 bases). The V and J ends lost 8 bases and 3 bases respectively, with 9 bases between them. This CDR3 has 11 amino acids. Germline V lookup: CDR1 DFQATT, CDR2 SNEGSKA (reference sequence). As DNA, the CDR3 is TGCAGTAGCGGGTGGACAGATACGCAGTATTTT. Translated, it gives CSSGWTDTQYF.

This chain joins TRBV12-3 or TRBV12-4 and TRBJ2-1; tentatively, D is TRBD2 (6 bases). The V gene lost 0 bases and the J gene lost 15 bases, with 18 bases spanning the gap. The CDR3 runs 14 residues. CDR3 bases: TGTGCCAGCAGTTTAGCGGGAGGCCGCTCTCCCCCGTTCTTC. This translates into CASSLAGGRSPPFF.

On this clonotype itself: The junction departs from germline at one end; a sequencing error may be responsible. The chain couples TRBV5-1 to TRBJ2-1; 9 nucleotides line up with TRBD2. This CDR3 region has 18 residues. The germline gives CDR1 SGHRS, CDR2 YFSETQ. DNA for the CDR3: TGCGCCAGCAGCCCCCTTAAGCGGGAGGTCTTTTCTTACAATGAGCAGCTCTTC. Protein: CASSPLKREVFSYNEQLF. The entire variable domain, with the rest obtained from reference TRBV5-1 and TRBJ2-1, is as follows: KAGVTQTPRYLIKTRGQQVTLSCSPISGHRSVSWYQQTPGQGLQFLFEYFSETQRNKGNFPGRFSGRQFSNSRSEMNVSTLELGDSALYLCASSPLKREVFSYNEQLFGPGTRLTVL.

Ten or more counts support this clonotype. This chain links TRBV10-1 with TRBJ2-1, with D maybe TRBD2 (6 bases). CDR3 length: 16 residues. V was clipped by 3 bases and J by 1 base, with 13 bases between them. Looked up from germline, CDR1 is WNHNN and CDR2 is SYGVQD (reference sequence). This chain's CDR3 is CASSESGTFSYNEQFF. In nucleotides, the CDR3 is TGCGCCAGCAGTGAATCCGGGACTTTTTCCTACAATGAGCAGTTCTTC.

This clonotype was counted ten times or more. The genes are TRBV20-1 and TRBJ2-1; a weak D match, TRBD2 (5 bases). V was clipped by 0 bases and J by 3 bases, with 6 bases between them. In germline, CDR1 is DFQATT, CDR2 SNEGSKA (reference sequence). CDR3 size: 13 residues. The CDR3 DNA reads as TGCAGTGCTAGAGAGGGGAGCTACAATGAGCAGTTCTTC. Its translation: CSAREGSYNEQFF.

This clonotype was counted at least ten times. J is TRBJ1-1 and V is TRBV20-1; D call uncertain. V shed 3 bases and J shed 2 bases, with 13 bases lying between them. This CDR3 region has 14 residues. From germline, CDR1 is DFQATT and CDR2 SNEGSKA (reference sequence). The CDR3 region has the DNA TGCAGTGCTAGGGAGGGCCGAAAAAACACTGAAGCTTTCTTT. This encodes CSAREGRKNTEAFF.

This CDR3 is CASSVAETANTEAFF. The CDR3 DNA reads as TGTGCCAGCAGCGTAGCTGAGACAGCGAACACTGAAGCTTTCTTT. The J gene is TRBJ1-1, the V gene TRBV27; perhaps TRBD1 as D (5 bases). Trimming took off 6 bases at V and 1 base at J, with 15 bases between the two ends. The CDR3 has 15 amino acids. Germline CDR1 is MNHEY and CDR2 is SMNVEV (reference sequence).

This clonotype was seen only once. A far larger clone is just one base off, so this is likely a read error. The rearrangement links TRBV12-3 or TRBV12-4 to TRBJ1-4; 9 positions agree with TRBD1. V shed 7 bases and J 10 bases; nucleotides not matched to a gene: 10. This CDR3 is built from 14 residues. Here the CDR3 DNA reads TGTGCCAGCATCCGGGACAGGGTAGGGCGAAAACTGTTTTTT. Protein product: CASIRDRVGRKLFF.

This clonotype was seen more than once but under ten times. V gene TRBV28 combines with J gene TRBJ1-6, with a possible D match to TRBD1 (6 bases). In germline, CDR1 is MDHEN, CDR2 SYDVKM. There are 15 residues in the CDR3. Trimming shortened V by 4 bases and J by 6 bases, and 13 bases separated the two germline ends. The CDR3 sequence is CASSSIAGVNSPLHF. The CDR3 DNA sequence: TGTGCCAGCAGTTCCATCGCAGGGGTTAATTCACCCCTCCACTTT.

This clonotype was observed a handful of times. This chain joins TRBV29-1 and TRBJ2-3; no firm D call. V lost 7 bases and J 4 bases, leaving 9 bases between the germline ends. The CDR3 runs 11 residues. Germline V gene sequence: CDR1 SQVTM, CDR2 ANQGSEA. The CDR3 loop reads CSDTMADTQYF. CDR3 coding DNA: TGCAGCGACACAATGGCAGATACGCAGTATTTT.

About this clonotype: A much larger clone differs by one base, so this may be a read error. The chain has TRBV6-2 or TRBV6-3 and TRBJ2-3, with 8 positions matching TRBD2. Looked up from germline, CDR1 is MNHEY and CDR2 is SVGEGT. The CDR3 extends over 15 amino acids. J gave up 3 bases and V 4 bases, and 6 bases lay outside the gene matches. The CDR3 reads CASSSELAATDTQYF. CDR3 bases: TGTGCCAGCAGTTCCGAACTAGCGGCTACAGATACGCAGTATTTT.

This clonotype was recorded many times. The chain uses TRBV12-3 or TRBV12-4 and TRBJ1-2, with 8 positions matching TRBD1. The CDR3 sequence is 14 residues long. V was pared by 5 bases and J by 0 bases, with 2 bases of the junction left unmatched. The CDR3 is CASSQDRANYGYTF. The DNA for the CDR3 is TGTGCCAGCAGTCAGGACAGGGCTAACTATGGCTACACCTTC.

The chain couples TRBV7-6 to TRBJ2-7; 8 nucleotides line up with TRBD1. CDR1 SGHVS and CDR2 FNYEAQ come from the germline V gene. Trimming removed 6 bases from V and 2 bases from J; junction bases left unmatched: 6. This CDR3 region has 14 residues. For the CDR3, the DNA is TGTGCCAGCAGTCCGGACAGGGCCACCTACGAGCAGTACTTC. It codes for CASSPDRATYEQYF.

This clonotype was counted ten times or more. The rearrangement uses TRBV2 and TRBJ2-7, with 9 nucleotides matching TRBD1. CDR3 length equals 15 residues. V was clipped by 4 bases and J by 6 bases; unmatched bases: 10. The V gene's germline CDR1 is SNHLY and CDR2 FYNNEI. The CDR3 here is CASSVQPGQGREQYF. CDR3 bases: TGTGCCAGCAGTGTCCAACCGGGACAGGGACGCGAGCAGTACTTC.

The chain joins TRBV28 to TRBJ2-7, with 7 bases lining up with TRBD1. Per germline, CDR1 MDHEN and CDR2 SYDVKM. The CDR3 sequence is 15 residues long. Trimming removed 6 bases from V and 4 bases from J; junction bases left unmatched: 12. The CDR3: CASRARQGLVYEQYF. The CDR3 DNA reads as TGTGCCAGCAGAGCTAGACAGGGATTAGTGTACGAGCAGTACTTC.

This clonotype was seen a few times. The rearrangement links TRBV27 to TRBJ2-7; perhaps D is TRBD1 or TRBD2 (5 bases each). Germline V gene data show CDR1 as MNHEY and CDR2 as SMNVEV (reference sequence). CDR3 length equals 14 residues. The V end was cut by 3 bases, the J end by 6 bases, with 15 bases between. The CDR3 sequence: CASSLGTPSIEQYF. The CDR3, as DNA: TGTGCCAGCAGTTTGGGGACCCCGTCAATCGAGCAGTACTTC.

V usage is TRBV29-1 and J usage is TRBJ1-1, with TRBD1 as a possible D gene (6 bases). Germline loops: CDR1 SQVTM, CDR2 ANQGSEA. This CDR3 region has 14 residues. Trimming removed 7 bases at V and 3 bases at J, with 18 bases between. The CDR3: CSGGPGAGHTEAFF. Written as DNA, the CDR3 is TGCAGCGGGGGGCCGGGGGCAGGACACACTGAAGCTTTCTTT. Full variable domain (remainder filled in from reference TRBV29-1 and TRBJ1-1): SAVISQKPSRDICQRGTSLTIQCQVDSQVTMMFWYRQQPGQSLTLIATANQGSEATYESGFVIDKFPISRPNLTFSTLTVSNMSPEDSSIYLCSGGPGAGHTEAFFGQGTRLTVV.

A remark on this clonotype: A read error is possible here, since a much larger clone lies one base away. V and J are TRBV2 and TRBJ1-5, with D hard to call. From germline, CDR1 is SNHLY and CDR2 FYNNEI. Trimming took 2 bases from V and 8 from J, leaving 16 bases between them. The CDR3 has 15 residues. The CDR3 loop reads CASSELTVPAEPQHF. CDR3 DNA: TGTGCCAGCAGTGAACTCACGGTGCCGGCTGAGCCCCAGCATTTT.

The rearrangement joins TRBV7-6 to TRBJ2-3; 13 nucleotides align to TRBD2. The CDR3 runs to 17 residues. V shed 5 bases and J 7 bases; nucleotides not matched to a gene: 12. Germline CDR1 is SGHVS and CDR2 is FNYEAQ. The CDR3 DNA is TGTGCCAGCAGCCCCACCGCCGGGACTAGCGGGATAAATACGCAGTATTTT. Protein sequence: CASSPTAGTSGINTQYF.

The chain carries TRBV9 and TRBJ2-1; TRBD2 matches at 10 bases. From germline, CDR1 is SGDLS and CDR2 YYNGEE. V was clipped by 4 bases and J by 2 bases; unmatched bases: 3. This CDR3 spans 15 amino acids. The CDR3 loop is CASSLAGEPYNEQFF. CDR3 bases: TGTGCCAGCAGCCTAGCGGGAGAACCCTACAATGAGCAGTTCTTC.